Listed below are T cell receptor beta chains from one sample, sequenced in a study of cytomegalovirus exposure and HLA in healthy donors. Only in-frame clones appear in the TCRdb table, and some are missing; sequencing was by immunoSEQ multiplex PCR. Of more than 250,000 clones in the sample, around 90% were seen once. Sequencing was performed on PBMCs. The receptors shown here come from a woman in her thirties in good health and CMV-seronegative. Each CDR3 is given with its conserved first and last residue. A D gene is named only where the DNA matches it firmly. Clone size is not always given. Where it is, it says once, few, many or a class for expanded clones.

TRBJ2-1	-	TRBV29-1	-	TGCAGCGGCTTACAGGGCTCATACAATGAGCAGTTCTTC	CSGLQGSYNEQFF
TRBJ2-2	-	TRBV5-1	-	TGCGCCAGCACCTTGGGGGTAAACACCGGGGAGCTGTTTTTT	CASTLGVNTGELFF
TRBJ2-1	-	TRBV6-5	-	TGTGCCAGCAGTTACGGCCAGGGGGGTCACAATGAGCAGTTCTTC	CASSYGQGGHNEQFF
TRBJ2-3	-	TRBV6-1	TRBD1	TGTGCCAGCAGTCCACAGGGGGTAGATACGCAGTATTTT	CASSPQGVDTQYF
TRBJ2-7	-	TRBV2	-	TGTGCCAGCAGTGAAGGAGATGGGGGACCCACCTACGAGCAGTACTTC	CASSEGDGGPTYEQYF
TRBJ2-1	-	TRBV7-3	-	TGTGCCAGCAGCTCTATAGCGGATCGCTCCTACAATGAGCAGTTCTTC	CASSSIADRSYNEQFF
TRBJ2-1	-	TRBV25-1	TRBD2	TGTGCCAGCAGTGAACCCGGACTAGCGGGCGGGTCCTACAATGAGCAGTTCTTC	CASSEPGLAGGSYNEQFF
TRBJ2-7	-	TRBV28	-	TGTGCCAGCAGTACCACAGGGAGCGGGACCTACGAGCAGTACTTC	CASSTTGSGTYEQYF
TRBJ2-3	-	TRBV13	-	TGTGCCACCCTCGGTGGAGGAGCCACAGATACGCAGTATTTT	CATLGGGATDTQYF
TRBJ2-2	-	TRBV27	-	TGTGCCAGCAGTTTATTTGGGGGGCGAGGCACCGGGGAGCTGTTTTTT	CASSLFGGRGTGELFF
TRBJ2-2	-	TRBV29-1	-	TGCAGCGTTGCGGACACCAACACCGGGGAGCTGTTTTTT	CSVADTNTGELFF
TRBJ2-1	-	TRBV27	-	TGTGCCAGCAGTCCCCTCTTCGGTAATGAGCAGTTCTTC	CASSPLFGNEQFF
TRBJ2-5	-	TRBV2	-	TGTGCCAGCAGTGACGCAGGGGCAGGGGAAGAGACCCAGTACTTC	CASSDAGAGEETQYF
TRBJ1-4	once	TRBV28	TRBD1	TGTGCCAGCAGTCCCACAGGGGTTAATGAAAAACTGTTTTTT	CASSPTGVNEKLFF
TRBJ2-2	once	TRBV5-4	-	TGTGCCAGCAATAAATGGGGGCTAGGCGGGGAGCTGTTTTTT	CASNKWGLGGELFF
TRBJ2-2	-	TRBV2	TRBD1	TGTGCCACCACCGGGACAGGGGCACTCGGGGAGCTGTTTTTT	CATTGTGALGELFF
TRBJ1-1	-	TRBV18	-	TGTGCCAGCTCACCACCGGTACAGAGGAACACTGAAGCTTTCTTT	CASSPPVQRNTEAFF
TRBJ1-5	-	TRBV6-4	-	TGTGCCAGCAGTGAAGTTAGTCGGGGCAATCAGCCCCAGCATTTT	CASSEVSRGNQPQHF
TRBJ2-5	-	TRBV5-6	TRBD1	TGTGCCAGCAGCCAGAAAGGACAGGGAGTAGAGACCCAGTACTTC	CASSQKGQGVETQYF
TRBJ1-3	-	TRBV27	-	TGTGCCAGCAGTTTGGTCAGGGGATCTGGAAACACCATATATTTT	CASSLVRGSGNTIYF
TRBJ1-5	-	TRBV29-1	TRBD1	TGCAGCGTTCGGGAACAGGGGGTCAATCAGCCCCAGCATTTT	CSVREQGVNQPQHF
TRBJ2-3	-	TRBV7-9	-	TGTGCCAGCAGCTTAGCTACATGGGACACGGATACGCAGTATTTT	CASSLATWDTDTQYF
TRBJ2-7	-	TRBV7-2	-	TGTGCCAGCAGCTTAATGGTCAACGAGCTCTACGAGCAGTACTTC	CASSLMVNELYEQYF
TRBJ2-7	-	TRBV5-4	-	TGTGCCAGCAGCCCGGGGACGAGCTCCTACGAGCAGTACTTC	CASSPGTSSYEQYF
TRBJ1-2	-	TRBV7-2	-	TGTGCCAGCAGCTTGGTAGTTGGAAGTTCCTATGGCTACACCTTC	CASSLVVGSSYGYTF
TRBJ2-3	-	TRBV15	TRBD2	TGTGCCACCAGCGTGGTAGCGGGAGGTTTAGATACGCAGTATTTT	CATSVVAGGLDTQYF